The 30 T cell receptor beta chains below come from one sample, sequenced in a study of shared clonotypes between healthy human individuals. Sequencing used immunoSEQ multiplex PCR; TCRdb keeps in-frame clones, though not all of them. Here the sample spans about 2.1 million clones, 93% being singletons. CD45RO-negative CD8 cells positively selected for CCR7 made up the naive population, which excluded terminally differentiated effector memory CD45RA+ cells. The sequenced material came from naive CD8+ T cells from PBMCs. These receptor sequences come from a man younger than 30 in good health. Some clones in this sample may be carry-over from other donors' samples.

CDR3 sequence reads: CASSFPSGSSYEQYF. The CDR3 DNA reads TGTGCCAGCAGCTTCCCTAGCGGGAGTAGTTACGAGCAGTACTTC. The chain employs TRBV7-9 and TRBJ2-7; TRBD2 matches 10 bases. The germline V gene has CDR1 SEHNR and CDR2 FQNEAQ (reference sequence). The CDR3 loop spans 15 amino acids. Unmatched junction bases numbered 6, after V lost 3 bases and J lost 4 bases.

The CDR3 coding sequence is TGCGCCAGCAGCCAAGATCGACAGGGGGCTGGAAACACCATATATTTT. As protein: CASSQDRQGAGNTIYF. The chain employs TRBV4-1 and TRBJ1-3; 9 positions match TRBD1. After removal of 0 bases from V and 2 bases from J, the junction contained 2 bases not matched to a gene. CDR1 MGHRA and CDR2 YSYEKL come from the germline V gene. CDR3 size: 16 residues.

The J gene is TRBJ1-5, the V gene TRBV7-6; TRBD1 agrees at 12 bases. Unmatched junction bases numbered 4, after V lost 4 bases and J lost 3 bases. CDR3 length: 16 residues. The germline gives CDR1 SGHVS, CDR2 FNYEAQ. The CDR3, as DNA: TGTGCCAGCAGCTCTGGGACAGGGGGCAACAATCAGCCCCAGCATTTT. It yields the protein CASSSGTGGNNQPQHF.

The DNA for the CDR3 is TGTGCCAGCAGGTTCAGGGGGCTTGGGGAGACCCAGTACTTC. Encoded protein: CASRFRGLGETQYF. The chain has TRBV11-1 and TRBJ2-5; 8 bases are shared with TRBD1. Germline V gives CDR1 SGHAT, CDR2 FQDESV (reference sequence). V trimming: 6 bases; J trimming: 5 bases; junction bases outside the gene matches: 8. The CDR3 sequence is 14 residues long. Using reference TRBV11-1 and TRBJ2-5 for the parts outside the CDR3, the full variable domain is EAEVAQSPRYKITEKSQAVAFWCDPISGHATLYWYRQILGQGPELLVQFQDESVVDDSQLPKDRFSAERLKGVDSTLKIQPAELGDSAMYLCASRFRGLGETQYFGPGTRLLVL.

This chain links TRBV7-9 with TRBJ1-2; 10 bases map to TRBD1. The germline V gene encodes CDR1 SEHNR and CDR2 FQNEAQ (reference sequence). CDR3 size: 19 residues. V shed 6 bases, J shed 4 bases, and the junction held 20 bases outside the gene matches. The chain's CDR3 is CASSSMEGETGTGAYGYTF. In nucleotides, the CDR3 is TGTGCCAGCAGTTCGATGGAGGGAGAAACCGGGACAGGGGCCTATGGCTACACCTTC.

This clone was found once. The gene calls are TRBV7-9 and TRBJ2-1, with 10 bases fitting TRBD2. Germline V gene data show CDR1 as SEHNR and CDR2 as FQNEAQ (reference sequence). Losses at the gene ends were 5 bases for V and 10 bases for J; bases not matched to a gene: 8. The CDR3 extends over 14 amino acids. The CDR3 DNA follows: TGTGCCAGCAGCGCTTCTAGCGGGAGCGGAGAGCAGTTCTTC. This codes for CASSASSGSGEQFF.

This chain uses TRBV5-6 with TRBJ2-3; 7 positions agree with TRBD2. V shed 6 bases and J 2 bases; nucleotides not matched to a gene: 12. Germline CDR1 and CDR2: SGHDT and YYEEEE. The CDR3 has 16 amino acids. CDR3 amino acids: CASTRVAGYYTDTQYF. The CDR3 coding sequence is TGTGCCAGCACCCGAGTAGCGGGTTATTACACAGATACGCAGTATTTT.

This clone occurred a few times. V gene TRBV28 combines with J gene TRBJ2-1, with no clear D. Trimming stripped 5 bases from V and 7 bases from J, with 15 bases between. The CDR3 runs to 14 residues. The germline V gene encodes CDR1 MDHEN and CDR2 SYDVKM. The CDR3 loop is CASSMGFAVNEQFF. The CDR3 DNA is TGTGCCAGCAGTATGGGGTTTGCCGTAAATGAGCAGTTCTTC.

The chain uses TRBV2 and TRBJ1-1; D unresolved. The CDR3 is made up of 17 amino acids. V was pared by 3 bases and J by 2 bases, with 19 bases between. Germline lookup yields CDR1 SNHLY and CDR2 FYNNEI. CDR3 bases: TGTGCCAGCAGTGAGACCTTGGTCTCCAGCGAAAACACTGAAGCTTTCTTT. As protein: CASSETLVSSENTEAFF.

V gene TRBV21-1 combines with J gene TRBJ2-2; the D segment call TRBD1 is taken from the table without a DNA check. TRBV21-1 is a known pseudogene. The CDR3 is 19 residues long. CDR3: CASSKRGFRRVQNTGELFF. The CDR3 DNA reads as TGTGCCAGCAGCAAAAGGGGATTTCGTCGGGTACAGAACACCGGGGAGCTGTTTTTT.

The V gene is TRBV4-2, the J gene TRBJ2-1; D not certain. Germline V lookup: CDR1 LGHNA, CDR2 YNFKEQ. V shed 0 bases and J shed 2 bases, with 11 bases lying between them. The CDR3 contains 16 residues. CDR3 nucleotides: TGTGCCAGCAGCCAAGATAATACCCAGGCCTACAATGAGCAGTTCTTC. Translated: CASSQDNTQAYNEQFF.

This chain joins TRBV6-5 and TRBJ2-2; D not resolved. CDR3 length: 13 amino acids. The V and J ends lost 5 bases and 3 bases respectively, with 7 bases between them. Germline-derived CDR1 and CDR2 are MNHEY and SVGAGI. In DNA, the CDR3 is TGTGCCAGCAGTCTCACCCACACCGGGGAGCTGTTTTTT. Amino acids: CASSLTHTGELFF.

The V call is TRBV9, the J call TRBJ2-3; D tentatively fits TRBD1 or TRBD2 (5 bases each). The germline gives CDR1 SGDLS, CDR2 YYNGEE. This CDR3 contains 16 residues. Trimming cost V 2 bases and J 4 bases, with 17 bases left between them. The chain's CDR3 is CASSVRDPNPSDTQYF. The CDR3 nucleotides are TGTGCCAGCAGCGTCCGGGACCCCAATCCGTCAGATACGCAGTATTTT.

This sequence joins TRBV6-5 and TRBJ1-1; D unresolved. CDR3 size: 14 residues. Per the germline V gene, CDR1 is MNHEY and CDR2 is SVGAGI. Trimming took off 2 bases at V and 0 bases at J, with 7 bases between the two ends. In DNA form, the CDR3 reads TGTGCCAGCAGTTACCAAGCAATGAACACTGAAGCTTTCTTT. Translation: CASSYQAMNTEAFF.

The genes are TRBV6-6 and TRBJ2-5, with D perhaps given as TRBD1 or TRBD2 (5 bases each). The V end lost 6 bases, the J end lost 5 bases, and 19 bases lay between the germline ends. The CDR3 runs to 15 residues. Germline CDR1 reads MNHNY; CDR2 reads SVGAGI (reference sequence). The CDR3: CASSWGTPVGETQYF. The CDR3 DNA is TGTGCCAGCAGCTGGGGGACCCCCGTGGGGGAGACCCAGTACTTC.

The chain combines TRBV18 with TRBJ1-2; D might be TRBD1 (5 bases). Germline V lookup: CDR1 KGHSH, CDR2 LQKENI. V was pared by 3 bases and J by 3 bases, with 8 bases between. The CDR3 totals 13 residues. The CDR3 loop reads CASSPRVDYGYTF. For the CDR3, the DNA is TGTGCCAGCTCACCCAGGGTTGACTATGGCTACACCTTC.

The genes are TRBV27 and TRBJ1-1, with a tentative D call TRBD1 (5 bases). V was shortened by 4 bases and J by 7 bases, with 16 bases between the two germline ends. Germline lookup yields CDR1 MNHEY and CDR2 SMNVEV (reference sequence). The CDR3 length is 14 residues. The CDR3 protein is CASSSRGPWREAFF. DNA for the CDR3: TGTGCCAGCAGTTCCCGGGGCCCCTGGCGTGAAGCTTTCTTT.

The V call is TRBV10-2, the J call TRBJ1-5; D uncertain. Trimming left V 7 bases short and J 6 bases short, with 16 bases between. Germline V gene data show CDR1 as WSHSY and CDR2 as SAAADI. CDR3 size: 14 residues. Here the CDR3 reads CASKGQESRQPQHF. The CDR3 coding sequence is TGCGCCAGCAAGGGCCAAGAAAGCCGTCAGCCCCAGCATTTT.

This clone was counted a single time. The V and J genes are TRBV5-6 and TRBJ1-3; unclear D gene. The V end was cut by 0 bases, the J end by 2 bases, with 9 bases between. The CDR3 spans 15 residues. Germline V gene lookup returns CDR1 SGHDT and CDR2 YYEEEE. CDR3 in amino acids: CASSLDYQPGNTIYF. CDR3 sequence (DNA): TGTGCCAGCAGCTTGGATTACCAGCCTGGAAACACCATATATTTT.

The chain uses TRBV18 and TRBJ1-2, with D unclear. The V end lost 0 bases, the J end lost 0 bases, and 8 bases lay between the germline ends. The CDR3 has 15 amino acids. In germline, CDR1 is KGHSH, CDR2 LQKENI. The CDR3: CASSPPGFPNYGYTF. The CDR3, as DNA: TGTGCCAGCTCACCACCCGGGTTCCCTAACTATGGCTACACCTTC.

The J gene is TRBJ2-7, the V gene TRBV6-5, with TRBD2 matching 10 bases. Germline V gene lookup returns CDR1 MNHEY and CDR2 SVGAGI. The CDR3 covers 15 residues. The junction had 7 bases not matched to a gene; V was cut back by 5 bases and J by 3 bases. CDR3 in DNA: TGTGCCAGCAGTCTAAGAGCTAGCGGGGGCTACGAGCAGTACTTC. Protein product: CASSLRASGGYEQYF.

The V call is TRBV27, the J call TRBJ2-2, with 9 bases that match TRBD1. This CDR3 region has 15 residues. Per germline, CDR1 MNHEY and CDR2 SMNVEV (reference sequence). J was trimmed by 5 bases and V by 8 bases; bases with no gene match: 9. The CDR3 coding sequence is TGTGCCAGCTCGGGAGGACAGGGGATGACCGGGGAGCTGTTTTTT. Its translation is CASSGGQGMTGELFF.

The V and J genes are TRBV6-1 and TRBJ1-5; 9 positions match TRBD1. V dropped 8 bases and J dropped 2; count of bases not matched to a gene: 7. Germline CDR1 MNHNS, CDR2 SASEGT. The CDR3 totals 15 residues. CDR3 nucleotides: TGTGCCAGCGTCGACAGGGGGTCTCGCAATCAGCCCCAGCATTTT. Translation gives CASVDRGSRNQPQHF.

The chain has TRBV27 and TRBJ1-2; D perhaps matches TRBD1 (5 bases). V was pared by 5 bases and J by 4 bases, with 20 bases between. This CDR3 contains 16 residues. The germline V gene encodes CDR1 MNHEY and CDR2 SMNVEV (reference sequence). CDR3 sequence: CASSPSQPFGGYGYTF. In DNA, the CDR3 is TGTGCCAGCAGTCCCTCTCAGCCCTTCGGGGGCTATGGCTACACCTTC.

This chain links TRBV7-6 with TRBJ2-7, with TRBD2 matching over 7 bases. Trimming took 2 bases from V and 3 from J; bases not matched to a gene: 7. The CDR3 spans 15 residues. Germline loops: CDR1 SGHVS, CDR2 FNYEAQ. CDR3: CASSLFRGGNYEQYF. CDR3 bases: TGTGCCAGCAGCTTATTCCGCGGGGGAAACTACGAGCAGTACTTC.

The chain is built from TRBV19 and TRBJ1-2; TRBD1 agrees at 8 bases. From germline, CDR1 is LNHDA and CDR2 SQIVND (reference sequence). The CDR3 spans 15 residues. V shed 9 bases, J shed 4 bases, and the junction held 13 bases outside the gene matches. The CDR3 DNA reads as TGTGCCAGCGCCGTCGGACAGGGTTCGGGCTATGGCTACACCTTC. As protein: CASAVGQGSGYGYTF.

The chain has TRBV6-5 and TRBJ2-7; D uncertain. This CDR3 spans 14 amino acids. Germline V lookup: CDR1 MNHEY, CDR2 SVGAGI. Deletions cut 2 bases from V and 2 bases from J, with 10 bases between. The CDR3 spells CASSYALDPYEQYF. In nucleotides, the CDR3 is TGTGCCAGCAGTTACGCCTTAGACCCCTACGAGCAGTACTTC.

This chain uses TRBV7-9 with TRBJ2-4; maybe TRBD2 (5 bases). With 4 bases removed from V and 1 base from J, the gap between germline ends came to 14 bases. The CDR3 spans 16 residues. Germline V gene data show CDR1 as SEHNR and CDR2 as FQNEAQ (reference sequence). CDR3 nucleotides: TGTGCCAGCAGCTCCGGAGGCGGCGGGGCCAAAAACATTCAGTACTTC. Protein product: CASSSGGGGAKNIQYF.

The sample holds one count of this clone. The CDR3 nucleotides are TGTGCCAGCAGGGCCGGGACAGAAGGAAACACCATATATTTT. Translation: CASRAGTEGNTIYF. This chain joins TRBV5-6 and TRBJ1-3; 7 bases match TRBD1. Germline-derived CDR1 and CDR2 are SGHDT and YYEEEE. V was clipped by 5 bases and J by 4 bases; unmatched bases: 6. The CDR3 is 14 residues long.

V and J are TRBV6-1 and TRBJ2-3; TRBD1 aligns across 8 bases. V was pared by 2 bases and J by 8 bases, with 3 bases of the junction left unmatched. Germline V CDR1 and CDR2: MNHNS, SASEGT. This CDR3 is built from 13 residues. CDR3: CASSELTGGTQYF. The CDR3 DNA is TGTGCCAGCAGTGAACTAACAGGGGGTACGCAGTATTTT.